The 21 T cell receptor beta chains presented below share a single source sample, sequenced in a study of blood T cell repertoires in COVID-19. Sequencing used immunoSEQ multiplex PCR; TCRdb keeps in-frame clones, though not all of them. In the table there are around 45,000 clones, under 85% of which are singletons. Sequenced material: peripheral blood. The origin of the receptors is a man at least 80 years old in a cohort sampled during active COVID-19.

The chain uses TRBV30 and TRBJ1-1; 7 nucleotides align to TRBD1. CDR1 is GTSNPN, CDR2 SVGIG, per germline (reference sequence). The junction had 8 bases not matched to a gene; V was cut back by 3 bases and J by 1 base. This CDR3 region has 15 residues. The CDR3 region has the DNA TGTGCCTGGAGAATCCCGGGACAGAAGAACACTGAAGCTTTCTTT. Its protein is CAWRIPGQKNTEAFF.

V is TRBV18 and J is TRBJ2-2, with 12 bases aligning to TRBD1. CDR1 and CDR2 from the germline V gene are KGHSH and LQKENI. V shed 2 bases and J 5 bases; nucleotides not matched to a gene: 6. The CDR3 spans 17 residues. CDR3 region: CASSPSGTGGRTGELFF. Here the CDR3 DNA reads TGTGCCAGCTCACCATCCGGGACAGGGGGCAGGACCGGGGAGCTGTTTTTT.

This CDR3 reads CASRRGFQETQYF. CDR3 in DNA: TGTGCCAGCAGACGAGGATTCCAAGAGACCCAGTACTTC. This sequence joins TRBV7-2 and TRBJ2-5, with D uncertain. The CDR3 loop spans 13 amino acids. CDR1 SGHTA and CDR2 FQGNSA come from the germline V gene. The V end was cut by 6 bases, the J end by 1 base, with 9 bases between.

The chain has TRBV6-5 and TRBJ1-6, with TRBD1 as a possible D gene (5 bases). From germline, CDR1 is MNHEY and CDR2 SVGAGI. The CDR3 consists of 14 residues. With 6 bases removed from V and 3 bases from J, the gap between germline ends came to 9 bases. This CDR3 reads CASRTDSYNSPLHF. CDR3 bases: TGTGCCAGCAGGACCGACAGCTATAATTCACCCCTCCACTTT.

The chain combines TRBV5-1 with TRBJ2-5; 11 bases are a match to TRBD2. CDR1 and CDR2 from the germline V gene are SGHRS and YFSETQ. J was trimmed by 3 bases and V by 0 bases; bases with no gene match: 4. This CDR3 comprises 16 residues. The CDR3 coding sequence is TGCGCCAGCAGCTTGGGTCCTAGCGGGGGGAAAGAGACCCAGTACTTC. This translates into CASSLGPSGGKETQYF.

The sample holds one count of this clone. The J gene is TRBJ2-2, the V gene TRBV24-1, with 7 bases lining up with TRBD1. V shed 7 bases and J 2 bases; nucleotides not matched to a gene: 3. This CDR3 comprises 14 residues. Germline-derived CDR1 and CDR2 are KGHDR and SFDVKD. The CDR3 nucleotides read TGTGCCACCAGGGGACAGCTAAACACCGGGGAGCTGTTTTTT. It encodes CATRGQLNTGELFF.

This clone was seen more than once but under ten times. The J gene is TRBJ1-1, the V gene TRBV2, with TRBD1 matching 7 bases. Germline V gene data show CDR1 as SNHLY and CDR2 as FYNNEI. The CDR3 runs to 13 residues. V shed 10 bases, J shed 1 base, and the junction held 6 bases outside the gene matches. The CDR3 here is CANRQGSNTEAFF. The CDR3 DNA sequence: TGTGCCAACCGACAGGGCTCGAACACTGAAGCTTTCTTT.

The chain couples TRBV6-1 to TRBJ1-5; D is unresolved. This CDR3 region has 17 residues. Germline V gene data show CDR1 as MNHNS and CDR2 as SASEGT. Trimming shortened V by 1 base and J by 6 bases, and 19 bases separated the two germline ends. The CDR3 region has the DNA TGTGCCAGCAGTGAAGTATGGGTTGGGCAATACGGTCAGCCCCAGCATTTT. It is translated as CASSEVWVGQYGQPQHF.

The chain recombines TRBV2 with TRBJ1-6, with 10 nucleotides matching TRBD1. With V trimmed by 6 bases and J by 5 bases, 10 bases remained unmatched. The CDR3 consists of 17 residues. CDR1 is SNHLY and CDR2 is FYNNEI in the germline V gene. CDR3: CASRATRTGGNNSPLHF. CDR3 nucleotides: TGTGCCAGCAGGGCGACTCGGACAGGGGGGAATAATTCACCCCTCCACTTT.

This clone was seen only once. The rearrangement links TRBV3-1 (or the pseudogene TRBV3-2) to TRBJ1-2; tentatively, D is TRBD1 (5 bases). This CDR3 is built from 16 residues. Germline V gene data show CDR1 as LGHDT and CDR2 as YNNKEL (reference sequence). Trimming stripped 0 bases from V and 7 bases from J, with 18 bases between. The CDR3 nucleotides are TGTGCCAGCAGCCAAGATAGAATGGGGGGATTGGGTGGCTACACCTTC. Translation gives CASSQDRMGGLGGYTF.

As for this clone: Distinct nucleotide sequences in the sample also encode this CDR3. The J gene is TRBJ2-3, the V gene TRBV5-1; TRBD1 is a possible D gene (6 bases). The CDR3 covers 15 residues. Trimming cost V 0 bases and J 0 bases, with 8 bases left between them. The germline CDR1 and CDR2 sequences are SGHRS and YFSETQ. The CDR3 here is CASSLDRASTDTQYF. The CDR3 nucleotides are TGCGCCAGCAGCTTGGACAGGGCGAGCACAGATACGCAGTATTTT.

This sequence joins TRBV10-1 and TRBJ2-1; 7 bases align to TRBD1. Trimming removed 6 bases from V and 0 bases from J; junction bases left unmatched: 5. The CDR3 runs 15 residues. The germline CDR1 and CDR2 sequences are WNHNN and SYGVQD (reference sequence). CDR3 in DNA: TGCGCCAGCAGCAAGACAGGGAGCTCCTACAATGAGCAGTTCTTC. Translation: CASSKTGSSYNEQFF.

This chain uses TRBV5-1 with TRBJ2-5, with 14 bases matching TRBD2. Germline V gene sequence: CDR1 SGHRS, CDR2 YFSETQ. Losses at the gene ends were 5 bases for V and 4 bases for J; bases not matched to a gene: 7. The CDR3 has 16 amino acids. The CDR3 DNA sequence: TGCGCCAGCAGTTCAGGACTAGCGGGAGGAATAGAGACCCAGTACTTC. Encoded protein: CASSSGLAGGIETQYF.

V is TRBV4-1 and J is TRBJ2-5; D is perhaps TRBD1 (5 bases). V was pared by 1 base and J by 5 bases, with 11 bases between. This CDR3 contains 14 residues. CDR1 and CDR2 from the germline V gene are MGHRA and YSYEKL. The CDR3 loop is CASSQVGRVETQYF. The DNA for the CDR3 is TGCGCCAGCAGCCAAGTTGGCAGGGTTGAGACCCAGTACTTC.

The V call is TRBV27, the J call TRBJ2-7; maybe TRBD1 (5 bases). Trimming pared 5 bases from V and 5 bases from J, leaving 19 bases between. This CDR3 is 15 amino acids long. CDR1 MNHEY and CDR2 SMNVEV come from the germline V gene (reference sequence). This chain's CDR3 is CASSPFRVTQDEQYF. Written as DNA, the CDR3 is TGTGCCAGCAGTCCATTCAGGGTAACACAGGACGAGCAGTACTTC.

The chain uses TRBV19 and TRBJ2-3; possible D gene TRBD2, 5 bases. CDR1 and CDR2 from the germline V gene are LNHDA and SQIVND (reference sequence). The CDR3 sequence is 15 residues long. Trimming removed 3 bases at V and 1 base at J, with 11 bases between. In DNA form, the CDR3 reads TGTGCCAGTAGTATTTCCCAGAGGGGCACAGATACGCAGTATTTT. It translates to CASSISQRGTDTQYF. The complete variable domain, with remaining parts taken from reference TRBV19 and TRBJ2-3, reads DGGITQSPKYLFRKEGQNVTLSCEQNLNHDAMYWYRQDPGQGLRLIYYSQIVNDFQKGDIAEGYSVSREKKESFPLTVTSAQKNPTAFYLCASSISQRGTDTQYFGPGTRLTVL.

This clone was detected once. V and J are TRBV28 and TRBJ2-1, with no clear D. The CDR3 is 11 amino acids. Germline lookup yields CDR1 MDHEN and CDR2 SYDVKM. V shed 9 bases and J shed 3 bases, with 6 bases lying between them. The CDR3 bases are TGTGCCAGTAGCCTCTACAATGAGCAGTTCTTC. Translation gives CASSLYNEQFF.

In this sample, this clone turned up a few times. V gene TRBV4-2 combines with J gene TRBJ2-3; D possibly corresponds to TRBD2 (6 bases). This CDR3 contains 17 residues. Germline CDR1 is LGHNA and CDR2 is YNFKEQ. Trimming shortened V by 1 base and J by 4 bases, and 18 bases separated the two germline ends. The CDR3 coding sequence is TGTGCCAGCAGCCAAGTGTCCGAAACGGGAGCCCCAGATACGCAGTATTTT. Its translation: CASSQVSETGAPDTQYF.

The rearrangement uses TRBV7-8 and TRBJ1-2, with 12 bases lining up with TRBD1. Trimming cost V 5 bases and J 7 bases; bases outside gene matches: 8. CDR3 length equals 15 residues. Germline V gene lookup returns CDR1 SGHVS and CDR2 FQNEAQ. CDR3 sequence: CASSGRDRGLSGYTF. As DNA, the CDR3 is TGTGCCAGCAGCGGCCGGGACAGGGGGCTCTCTGGCTACACCTTC. The whole variable domain, remainder taken from reference TRBV7-8 and TRBJ1-2, is GAGVSQSPRYKVAKRGQDVALRCDPISGHVSLFWYQQALGQGPEFLTYFQNEAQLDKSGLPSDRFFAERPEGSVSTLKIQRTQQEDSAVYLCASSGRDRGLSGYTFGSGTRLTVV.

The sample holds one count of this clone. The V call is TRBV18, the J call TRBJ2-7; D perhaps matches TRBD1 (6 bases). V lost 3 bases and J 4 bases, leaving 13 bases between the germline ends. CDR3 length equals 14 residues. Germline lookup yields CDR1 KGHSH and CDR2 LQKENI. The CDR3 coding sequence is TGTGCCAGCTCACCCCCGACAGGAGGATACGAGCAGTACTTC. It is translated as CASSPPTGGYEQYF.

This rearrangement joins TRBV11-1 to TRBJ1-2; D remains ambiguous. The CDR3 runs to 11 residues. Deletions cut 3 bases from V and 5 bases from J, with 4 bases between. CDR1 is SGHAT and CDR2 is FQDESV in the germline V gene (reference sequence). The CDR3 DNA is TGTGCCAGCAGCTTTATATATGGCTACACCTTC. Encoded protein: CASSFIYGYTF.